This T cell receptor (beta chain) is drawn from a study of blood T cell repertoires in COVID-19. Study information: Sites in the United States, Italy and Spain provided acute and convalescent COVID-19 samples. The cDNA or gDNA used as material had been derived from T cells, B-cell-depleted T cells, or PBMCs.

Per the authors' pipeline: By means of reference gene primer amplification, nucleated cell counts were estimated. The assay was immunoSEQ multiplex PCR, and TCRdb's table has in-frame clones only and misses some. V, J and clone size reflect that table, while D and trimming were determined from the DNA. The sample records some 150,000 clones, more than 80% being singletons. The germline gives CDR1 LNHDA, CDR2 SQIVND (reference sequence). Deletions cut 3 bases from V and 6 bases from J, with 19 bases between. CDR3 length: 16 residues. The chain couples TRBV19 to TRBJ2-3, with D possibly TRBD2 on 6 matching bases. The sequenced sample was peripheral blood. The receptor was derived from a woman in her thirties or forties with acute or convalescent COVID-19. The CDR3 region has the DNA TGTGCCAGTAGTATCCAGAAGGTGGGGGGTATGGATACGCAGTATTTT. Its protein product is CASSIQKVGGMDTQYF.